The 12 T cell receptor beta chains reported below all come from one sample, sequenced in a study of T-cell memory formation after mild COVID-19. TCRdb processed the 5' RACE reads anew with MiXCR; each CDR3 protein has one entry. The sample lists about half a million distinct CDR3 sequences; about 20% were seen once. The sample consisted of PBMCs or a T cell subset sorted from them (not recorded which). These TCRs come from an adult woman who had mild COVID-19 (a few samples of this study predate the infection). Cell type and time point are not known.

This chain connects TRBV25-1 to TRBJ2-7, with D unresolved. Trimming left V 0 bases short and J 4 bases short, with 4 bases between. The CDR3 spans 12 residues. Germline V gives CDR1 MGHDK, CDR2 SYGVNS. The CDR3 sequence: CASSEYRYEQYF. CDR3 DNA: TGTGCCAGCAGTGAATACCGGTACGAGCAGTACTTC.

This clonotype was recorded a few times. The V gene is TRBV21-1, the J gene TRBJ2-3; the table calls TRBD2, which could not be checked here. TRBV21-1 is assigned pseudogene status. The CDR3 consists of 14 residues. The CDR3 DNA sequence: TGTGCCAGCGGGACTTCGTCCTACACAGATACGCAGTATTTT. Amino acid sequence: CASGTSSYTDTQYF.

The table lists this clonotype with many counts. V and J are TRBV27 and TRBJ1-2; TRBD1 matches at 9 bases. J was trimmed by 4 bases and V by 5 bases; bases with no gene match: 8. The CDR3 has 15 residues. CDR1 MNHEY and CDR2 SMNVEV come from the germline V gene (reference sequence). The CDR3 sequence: CASSPRGTGIYGYTF. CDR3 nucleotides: TGTGCCAGCAGTCCGAGGGGGACAGGGATCTATGGCTACACCTTC.

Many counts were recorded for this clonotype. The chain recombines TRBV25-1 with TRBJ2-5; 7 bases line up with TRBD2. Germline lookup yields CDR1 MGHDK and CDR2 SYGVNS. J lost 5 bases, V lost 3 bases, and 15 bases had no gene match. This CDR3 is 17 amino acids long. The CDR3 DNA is TGTGCCAGCAGTGACAAGGGTGGGAGGGCTGGACTGGAGACCCAGTACTTC. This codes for CASSDKGGRAGLETQYF. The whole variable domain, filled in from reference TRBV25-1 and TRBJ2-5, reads EADIYQTPRYLVIGTGKKITLECSQTMGHDKMYWYQQDPGMELHLIHYSYGVNSTEKGDLSSESTVSRIRTEHFPLTLESARPSHTSQYLCASSDKGGRAGLETQYFGPGTRLLVL.

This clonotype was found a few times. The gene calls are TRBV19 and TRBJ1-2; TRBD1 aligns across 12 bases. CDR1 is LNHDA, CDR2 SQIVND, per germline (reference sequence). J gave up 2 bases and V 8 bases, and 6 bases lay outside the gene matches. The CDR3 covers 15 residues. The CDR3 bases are TGTGCCAGTGGGGGGACAGGGGGCATCAACTATGGCTACACCTTC. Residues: CASGGTGGINYGYTF.

The CDR3 sequence is CASSPGSGGSNTIYF. The CDR3 DNA is TGTGCCAGCTCACCAGGGAGCGGAGGGTCAAACACCATATATTTT. The chain couples TRBV18 to TRBJ1-3; no definite D call. The CDR3 runs to 15 residues. V gave up 2 bases and J gave up 6 bases, with 14 bases separating them. The germline V gene encodes CDR1 KGHSH and CDR2 LQKENI.

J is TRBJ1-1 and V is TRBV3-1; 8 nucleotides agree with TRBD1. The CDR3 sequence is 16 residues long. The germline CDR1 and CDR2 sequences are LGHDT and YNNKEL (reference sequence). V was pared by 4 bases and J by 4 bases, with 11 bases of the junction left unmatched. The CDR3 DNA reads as TGTGCCAGCAGCCCCTGGTCAGGGGGCAGGGTCACTGAAGCTTTCTTT. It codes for CASSPWSGGRVTEAFF.

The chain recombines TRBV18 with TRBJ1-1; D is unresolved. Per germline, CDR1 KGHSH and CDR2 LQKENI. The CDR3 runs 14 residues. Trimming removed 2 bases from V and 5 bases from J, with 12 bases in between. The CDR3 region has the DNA TGTGCCAGCTCACCAAACGAGGGCGGAACTGAAGCTTTCTTT. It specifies CASSPNEGGTEAFF.

The CDR3 region is CSARPRLAGVTDTQYF. CDR3 DNA sequence: TGCAGTGCTAGACCGAGACTAGCGGGAGTCACAGATACGCAGTATTTT. This chain connects TRBV20-1 to TRBJ2-3; 12 bases align to TRBD2. The CDR3 runs to 16 residues. CDR1 DFQATT and CDR2 SNEGSKA come from the germline V gene (reference sequence). Losses at the gene ends were 2 bases for V and 2 bases for J; bases not matched to a gene: 5.

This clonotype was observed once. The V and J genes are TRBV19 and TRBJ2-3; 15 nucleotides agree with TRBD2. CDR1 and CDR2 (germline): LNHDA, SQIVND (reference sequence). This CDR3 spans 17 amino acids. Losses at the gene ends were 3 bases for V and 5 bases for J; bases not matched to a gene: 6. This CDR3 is CASSMWTSGGVGDTQYF. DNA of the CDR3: TGTGCCAGTAGTATGTGGACTAGCGGGGGGGTCGGAGATACGCAGTATTTT.

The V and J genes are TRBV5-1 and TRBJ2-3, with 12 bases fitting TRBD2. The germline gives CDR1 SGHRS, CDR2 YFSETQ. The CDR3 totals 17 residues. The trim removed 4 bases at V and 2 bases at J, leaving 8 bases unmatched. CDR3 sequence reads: CASSPLTSGGYTDTQYF. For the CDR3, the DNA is TGCGCCAGCAGCCCACTGACTAGCGGGGGCTACACAGATACGCAGTATTTT.

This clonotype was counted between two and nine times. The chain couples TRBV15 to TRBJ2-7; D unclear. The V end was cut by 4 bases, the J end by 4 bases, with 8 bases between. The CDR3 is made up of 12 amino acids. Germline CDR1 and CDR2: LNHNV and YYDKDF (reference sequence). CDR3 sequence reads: CATSKGAYEQYF. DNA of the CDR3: TGTGCCACCAGCAAAGGCGCGTACGAGCAGTACTTC.